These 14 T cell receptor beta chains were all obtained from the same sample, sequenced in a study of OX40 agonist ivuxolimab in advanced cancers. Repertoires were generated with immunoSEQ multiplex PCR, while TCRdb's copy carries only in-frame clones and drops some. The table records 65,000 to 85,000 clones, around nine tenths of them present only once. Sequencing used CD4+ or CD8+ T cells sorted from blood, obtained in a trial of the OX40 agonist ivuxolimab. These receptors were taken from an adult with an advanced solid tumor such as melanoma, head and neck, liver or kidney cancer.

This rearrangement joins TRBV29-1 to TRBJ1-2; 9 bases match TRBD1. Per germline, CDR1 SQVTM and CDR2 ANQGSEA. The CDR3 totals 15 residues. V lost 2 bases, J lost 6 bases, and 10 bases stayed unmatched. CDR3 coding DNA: TGCAGCGTTGAACGCTCCCGGACAGGGGTAGATGGCTACACCTTC. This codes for CSVERSRTGVDGYTF.

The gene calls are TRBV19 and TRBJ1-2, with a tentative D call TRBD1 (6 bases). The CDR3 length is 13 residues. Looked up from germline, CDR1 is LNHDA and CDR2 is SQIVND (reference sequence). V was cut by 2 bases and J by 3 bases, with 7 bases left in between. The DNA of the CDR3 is TGTGCCAGTAGTATAAGACAGGACTATGGCTACACCTTC. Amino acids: CASSIRQDYGYTF.

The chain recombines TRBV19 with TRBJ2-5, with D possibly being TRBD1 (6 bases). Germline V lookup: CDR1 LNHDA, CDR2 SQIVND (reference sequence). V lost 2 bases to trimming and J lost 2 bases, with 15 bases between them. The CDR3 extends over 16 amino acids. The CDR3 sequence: CASSIFRKGGQETQYF. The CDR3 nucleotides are TGTGCCAGTAGTATATTCAGAAAAGGGGGACAAGAGACCCAGTACTTC.

CDR3 residues: CASSSEGQAFF. CDR3 nucleotides: TGTGCCAGTAGTAGTGAGGGGCAAGCTTTCTTT. The rearrangement links TRBV19 to TRBJ1-1, with a weak D call TRBD1 (5 bases). V was clipped by 4 bases and J by 9 bases, with 9 bases between them. CDR3 size: 11 residues. The germline CDR1 and CDR2 sequences are LNHDA and SQIVND (reference sequence).

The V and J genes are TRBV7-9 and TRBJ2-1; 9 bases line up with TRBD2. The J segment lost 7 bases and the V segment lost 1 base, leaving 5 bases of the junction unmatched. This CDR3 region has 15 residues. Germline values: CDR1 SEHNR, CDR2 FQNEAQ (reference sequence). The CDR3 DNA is TGTGCCAGCAGCTTAGGCGGGGGGGCTTTAAATGAGCAGTTCTTC. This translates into CASSLGGGALNEQFF. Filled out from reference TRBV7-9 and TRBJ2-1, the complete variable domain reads DTGVSQNPRHKITKRGQNVTFRCDPISEHNRLYWYRQTLGQGPEFLTYFQNEAQLEKSRLLSDRFSAERPKGSFSTLEIQRTEQGDSAMYLCASSLGGGALNEQFFGPGTRLTVL.

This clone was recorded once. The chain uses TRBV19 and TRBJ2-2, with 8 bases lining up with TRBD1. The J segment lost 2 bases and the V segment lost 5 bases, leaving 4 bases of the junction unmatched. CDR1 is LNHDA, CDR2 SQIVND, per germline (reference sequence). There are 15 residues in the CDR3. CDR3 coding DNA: TGTGCCAGTAGTTTTCAGGGGGCTAACACCGGGGAGCTGTTTTTT. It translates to CASSFQGANTGELFF.

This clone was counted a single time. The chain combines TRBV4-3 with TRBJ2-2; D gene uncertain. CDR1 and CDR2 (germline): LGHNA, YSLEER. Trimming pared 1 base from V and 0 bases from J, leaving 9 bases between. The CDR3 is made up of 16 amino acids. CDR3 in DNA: TGCGCCAGCAGCCAAGTATCAGATGCGAACACCGGGGAGCTGTTTTTT. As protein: CASSQVSDANTGELFF.

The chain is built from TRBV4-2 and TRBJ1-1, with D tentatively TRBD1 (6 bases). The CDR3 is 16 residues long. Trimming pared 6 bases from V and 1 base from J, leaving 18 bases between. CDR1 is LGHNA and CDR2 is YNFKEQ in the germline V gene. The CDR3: CASRNSQDSSNTEAFF. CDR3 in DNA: TGTGCCAGCAGAAATAGTCAGGACAGCTCGAACACTGAAGCTTTCTTT.

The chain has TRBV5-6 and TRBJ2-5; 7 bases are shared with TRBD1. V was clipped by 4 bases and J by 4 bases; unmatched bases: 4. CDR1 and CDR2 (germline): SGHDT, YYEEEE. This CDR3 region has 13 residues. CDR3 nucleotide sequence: TGTGCCAGCAGCCCTGGACAGGCAGAGACCCAGTACTTC. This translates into CASSPGQAETQYF.

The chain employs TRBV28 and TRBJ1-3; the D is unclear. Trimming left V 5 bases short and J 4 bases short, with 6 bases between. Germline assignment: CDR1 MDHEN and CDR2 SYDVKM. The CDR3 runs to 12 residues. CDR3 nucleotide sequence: TGTGCCAGCAGTGACCAGGGAAACACCATATATTTT. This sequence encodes CASSDQGNTIYF.

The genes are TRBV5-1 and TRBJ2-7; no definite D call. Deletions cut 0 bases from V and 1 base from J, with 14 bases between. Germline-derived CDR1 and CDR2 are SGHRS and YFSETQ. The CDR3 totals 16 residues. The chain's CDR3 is CASSLGVSDLSYEQYF. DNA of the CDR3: TGCGCCAGCAGCTTGGGGGTCTCCGATTTGTCCTACGAGCAGTACTTC.

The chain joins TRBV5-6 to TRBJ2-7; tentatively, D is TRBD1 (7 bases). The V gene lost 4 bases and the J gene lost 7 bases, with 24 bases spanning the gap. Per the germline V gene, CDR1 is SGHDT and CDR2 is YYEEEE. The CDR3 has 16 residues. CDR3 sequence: CASSPMDRKGAGEQYF. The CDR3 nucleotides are TGTGCCAGCAGCCCGATGGATCGGAAGGGGGCGGGAGAGCAGTACTTC. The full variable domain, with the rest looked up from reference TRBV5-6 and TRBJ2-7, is DAGVTQSPTHLIKTRGQQVTLRCSPKSGHDTVSWYQQALGQGPQFIFQYYEEEERQRGNFPDRFSGHQFPNYSSELNVNALLLGDSALYLCASSPMDRKGAGEQYFGPGTRLTVT.

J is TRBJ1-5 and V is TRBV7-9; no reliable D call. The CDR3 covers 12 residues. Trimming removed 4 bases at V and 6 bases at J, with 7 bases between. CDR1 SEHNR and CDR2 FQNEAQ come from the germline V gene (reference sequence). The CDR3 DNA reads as TGTGCCAGCAGCTCCTTGAGTCAGCCCCAGCATTTT. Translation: CASSSLSQPQHF.

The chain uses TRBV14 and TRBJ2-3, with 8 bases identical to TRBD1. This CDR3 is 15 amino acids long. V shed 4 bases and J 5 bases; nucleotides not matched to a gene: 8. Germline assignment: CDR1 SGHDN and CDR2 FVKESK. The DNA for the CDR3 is TGTGCCAGCAGCCCGCTAGACAGGGGAAAAGATACGCAGTATTTT. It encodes CASSPLDRGKDTQYF.